These 11 T cell receptor beta chains came from one sample sequenced in a study of Ad26.COV2.S vaccination and SARS-CoV-2 variants. Treatment described: some 20 received Ad26.COV2.S at low or high dose, single or two shots; several received placebo; per-sample allocation not given. Each sample was drawn 63 days after the first injection (of vaccine or placebo). Using immunoSEQ multiplex PCR, the repertoire was profiled, and TCRdb retains in-frame clones only, with some absent. Here the sample spans some 370,000 clones, about 83% being singletons. The specimen comprised peripheral blood, sampled in a trial of Ad26.COV2.S vaccine versus placebo. These receptors were taken from a person between 18 and 60 years old who received the Ad26.COV2.S COVID-19 vaccine or a placebo.

This clone was seen once. J is TRBJ2-3 and V is TRBV7-9; D is possibly TRBD2 (6 bases). There are 12 residues in the CDR3. CDR1 and CDR2 from the germline V gene are SEHNR and FQNEAQ (reference sequence). The ends were cut back, 6 bases at V and 8 bases at J, with 12 bases in the middle. The chain's CDR3 is CASRATGGTQYF. CDR3 in DNA: TGTGCCAGCAGAGCGACCGGGGGTACGCAGTATTTT.

The chain carries TRBV19 and TRBJ1-2; D not certain. Germline loops: CDR1 LNHDA, CDR2 SQIVND (reference sequence). The length of the CDR3 is 13 residues. Between the trimmed V and J ends, which lost 6 bases and 6 bases, there was a span of 14 bases. CDR3 protein: CASRTLLVDGYTF. The DNA of the CDR3 is TGTGCCAGTAGAACCCTGCTAGTGGATGGCTACACCTTC.

The V call is TRBV6-1, the J call TRBJ1-3, with a weak D call TRBD1 (6 bases). Germline V lookup: CDR1 MNHNS, CDR2 SASEGT. This CDR3 has 16 amino acids. The V end was cut by 1 base, the J end by 0 bases, with 10 bases between. The CDR3 sequence is CASSEGTGSSGNTIYF. The CDR3 DNA reads TGTGCCAGCAGTGAAGGAACAGGGAGCTCTGGAAACACCATATATTTT.

This clone was seen a single time. The chain carries TRBV3-1 (or the pseudogene TRBV3-2) and TRBJ2-1; 12 nucleotides line up with TRBD2. J gave up 15 bases and V 2 bases, and 14 bases lay outside the gene matches. The CDR3 length is 16 residues. Germline V lookup: CDR1 LGHDT, CDR2 YNNKEL (reference sequence). The CDR3 DNA follows: TGTGCCAGCAGCCAAATGGGGGCTAGCGGGAGGGCTGGGCGGTTCTTC. Its protein is CASSQMGASGRAGRFF.

The rearrangement joins TRBV7-3 to TRBJ2-6; no clear D. The ends were cut back, 1 base at V and 0 bases at J, with 13 bases in the middle. Germline CDR1 is SGHTA and CDR2 is FQGTGA. CDR3 size: 18 residues. The CDR3 sequence is CASSLMAVRSSGANVLTF. The CDR3 nucleotides are TGTGCCAGCAGCTTAATGGCGGTTCGAAGCTCTGGGGCCAACGTCCTGACTTTC.

This clone occurred once. V and J are TRBV9 and TRBJ1-3; the D is unclear. The germline V gene has CDR1 SGDLS and CDR2 YYNGEE. Between the trimmed V and J ends, which lost 0 bases and 4 bases, there was a span of 11 bases. The CDR3 sequence is 15 residues long. DNA of the CDR3: TGTGCCAGCAGCGTAGGAAGCTCTACGGGAAACACCATATATTTT. As protein: CASSVGSSTGNTIYF. Full variable domain (outside the CDR3, taken from reference TRBV9 and TRBJ1-3): DSGVTQTPKHLITATGQRVTLRCSPRSGDLSVYWYQQSLDQGLQFLIQYYNGEERAKGNILERFSAQQFPDLHSELNLSSLELGDSALYFCASSVGSSTGNTIYFGEGSWLTVV.

This clone was counted once. The chain employs TRBV24-1 and TRBJ1-5, with no clear D. V shed 3 bases and J shed 3 bases, with 8 bases lying between them. This CDR3 has 14 amino acids. Germline lookup yields CDR1 KGHDR and CDR2 SFDVKD. The DNA of the CDR3 is TGTGCCACCAGTGATGGTTTGGTCAATCAGCCCCAGCATTTT. It translates to CATSDGLVNQPQHF.

This chain uses TRBV5-1 with TRBJ2-2, with no clear D. Trimming took 2 bases from V and 4 from J, leaving 6 bases between them. This CDR3 is 13 amino acids long. Germline assignment: CDR1 SGHRS and CDR2 YFSETQ. CDR3 amino acids: CASSFPGTGELFF. In DNA, the CDR3 is TGCGCCAGCAGCTTCCCGGGCACCGGGGAGCTGTTTTTT. The complete variable domain, with remaining parts taken from reference TRBV5-1 and TRBJ2-2, reads KAGVTQTPRYLIKTRGQQVTLSCSPISGHRSVSWYQQTPGQGLQFLFEYFSETQRNKGNFPGRFSGRQFSNSRSEMNVSTLELGDSALYLCASSFPGTGELFFGEGSRLTVL.

The DNA of the CDR3 is TGCGCCAGCAGCTTGGAACAGGTCCTCGGGACCCAGTACTTC. Protein sequence: CASSLEQVLGTQYF. The rearrangement uses TRBV5-1 and TRBJ2-5, with a possible D match to TRBD1 (5 bases). Germline-derived CDR1 and CDR2 are SGHRS and YFSETQ. The CDR3 has 14 amino acids. V was clipped by 0 bases and J by 7 bases, with 13 bases between them. The full variable domain, completed using reference TRBV5-1 and TRBJ2-5, is KAGVTQTPRYLIKTRGQQVTLSCSPISGHRSVSWYQQTPGQGLQFLFEYFSETQRNKGNFPGRFSGRQFSNSRSEMNVSTLELGDSALYLCASSLEQVLGTQYFGPGTRLLVL.

This clone was counted only a few times. The chain is built from TRBV5-5 and TRBJ1-4, with 11 bases lining up with TRBD1. The CDR3 is made up of 18 amino acids. Per germline, CDR1 SGHKS and CDR2 YYEKEE (reference sequence). The J segment lost 2 bases and the V segment lost 0 bases, leaving 6 bases of the junction unmatched. The CDR3 loop is CASSLGTGGRGTNEKLFF. The CDR3 DNA reads TGTGCCAGCAGCTTGGGGACAGGGGGCCGGGGGACTAATGAAAAACTGTTTTTT.

In its sample, this clone was seen a few times. The chain carries TRBV6-1 and TRBJ2-5, with a weak D call TRBD2 (5 bases). Trimming shortened V by 3 bases and J by 5 bases, and 22 bases separated the two germline ends. The CDR3 consists of 17 residues. CDR1 is MNHNS and CDR2 is SASEGT in the germline V gene. The CDR3 nucleotides are TGTGCCAGCAGTGAGTCCTACGCCGGAACTAGAAGGGAGACCCAGTACTTC. Encoded protein: CASSESYAGTRRETQYF.